Below, one T cell receptor (beta chain) is given with its context. Using immunoSEQ multiplex PCR, the repertoire was profiled, and TCRdb retains in-frame clones only, with some absent. The profile shows 200,000 to 250,000 clones, about 88% of them singletons. It was during active infection that Seattle patients were enrolled and then longitudinally followed. This sample is part of a study of blood T cell repertoires in COVID-19. For the study at large: PBMCs, B-cell-depleted T cells, or T cells provided the cDNA or gDNA that made up the material.

CDR3 length: 15 amino acids. Germline trimming cut 5 bases from V and 7 bases from J; bases unmatched to any gene: 6. Germline values: CDR1 MNHEY, CDR2 SVGAGI. The sequencing input was peripheral blood. The sequence was collected from a man aged 45 to 65 with COVID-19, enrolled during active disease. This chain links TRBV6-5 with TRBJ2-1; 12 positions agree with TRBD2. The CDR3 coding sequence is TGTGCCAGCAGTCACCTAGCGGGGGGGCCGAATGAGCAGTTCTTC. Translated: CASSHLAGGPNEQFF.